This T cell receptor beta chain was captured by sequencing in a study of cytomegalovirus exposure and HLA in healthy donors. Overall study context: From donors who were HLA-typed, an early data release held 80 million or so unique TCRs.

Comment on this clone: Its antigen remains unknown.

V lost 4 bases to trimming and J lost 5 bases; unmatched junction nucleotides: 13. Germline V gene lookup returns CDR1 SGHRS and CDR2 YFSETQ. The CDR3 is 16 residues long. Study results and limitations: TCR beta sequences reportedly predicted most subjects' HLA-A and HLA-B alleles accurately.

The PCR used 60 Vbeta and 13 Jbeta primers. TCRdb keeps only in-frame clones here, not all; method: immunoSEQ multiplex PCR. The sample lists fewer than 130,000 clones, 65% seen once, with approximately 3.9% in the top ten. V is TRBV5-1 and J is TRBJ2-7; 9 positions agree with TRBD1. Sequenced material: PBMCs. The clonotype comes from a man in his thirties or forties in good health and CMV-seropositive. The CDR3 sequence is CASSTGRDRVTNEQYF. The CDR3 DNA follows: TGCGCCAGCAGCACGGGCCGGGACAGGGTCACCAACGAGCAGTACTTC.